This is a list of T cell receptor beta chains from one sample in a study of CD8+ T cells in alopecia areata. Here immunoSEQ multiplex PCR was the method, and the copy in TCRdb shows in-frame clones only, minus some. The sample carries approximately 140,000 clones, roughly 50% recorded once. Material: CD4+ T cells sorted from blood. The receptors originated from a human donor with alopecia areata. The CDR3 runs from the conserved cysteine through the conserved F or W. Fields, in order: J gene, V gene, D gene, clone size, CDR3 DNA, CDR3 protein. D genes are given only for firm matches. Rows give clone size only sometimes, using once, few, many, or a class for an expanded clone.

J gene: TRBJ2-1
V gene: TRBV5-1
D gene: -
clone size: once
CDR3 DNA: TGCGCCAGCAGCCCAGGGACCCTCTACAATGAGCAGTTCTTC
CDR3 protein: CASSPGTLYNEQFF

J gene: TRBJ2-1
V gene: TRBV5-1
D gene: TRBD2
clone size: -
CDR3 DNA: TGCGCCAGCAGTTATAGCGGGAGTTCCACGAATGAGCAGTTCTTC
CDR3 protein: CASSYSGSSTNEQFF

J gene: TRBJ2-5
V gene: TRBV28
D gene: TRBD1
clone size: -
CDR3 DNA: TGTGCCAGCAACCCGATCGACAGGGGAGAGACCCAGTACTTC
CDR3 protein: CASNPIDRGETQYF

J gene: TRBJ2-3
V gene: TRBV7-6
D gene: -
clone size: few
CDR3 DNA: TGTGCCAGCTCTATCACAGATACGCAGTATTTT
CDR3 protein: CASSITDTQYF

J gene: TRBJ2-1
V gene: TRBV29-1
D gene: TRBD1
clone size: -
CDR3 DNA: TGCAGCGCCGACAGGGGGCCCTCCTACAATGAGCAGTTCTTC
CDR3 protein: CSADRGPSYNEQFF

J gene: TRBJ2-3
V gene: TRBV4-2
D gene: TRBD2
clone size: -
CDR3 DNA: TGTGCCAGCAGCCTTGACCCTAGCGGGAGGACTAGCACAGATACGCAGTATTTT
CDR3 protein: CASSLDPSGRTSTDTQYF

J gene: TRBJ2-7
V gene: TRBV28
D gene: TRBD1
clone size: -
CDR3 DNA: TGTGCCAGCAGTACCGGGACAGGGATCTACGAGCAGTACTTC
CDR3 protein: CASSTGTGIYEQYF

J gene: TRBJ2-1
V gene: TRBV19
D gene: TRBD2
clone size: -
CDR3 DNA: TGTGCCAGTAGTCTAGCGGTGATTTACAATGAGCAGTTCTTC
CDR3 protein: CASSLAVIYNEQFF

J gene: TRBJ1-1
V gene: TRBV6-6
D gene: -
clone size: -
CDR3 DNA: TGTGCCAGCGAAGACCGAGTGAACACTGAAGCTTTCTTT
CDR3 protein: CASEDRVNTEAFF

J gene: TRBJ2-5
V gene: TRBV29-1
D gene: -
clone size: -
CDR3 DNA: TGCAGCGTTGGGGCAGATTCAATGGCCCAGTACTTC
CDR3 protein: CSVGADSMAQYF

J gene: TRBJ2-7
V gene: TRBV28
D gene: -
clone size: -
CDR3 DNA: TGTGCCAGCACGCAGGGGAGCTCCTACGAGCAGTACTTC
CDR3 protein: CASTQGSSYEQYF

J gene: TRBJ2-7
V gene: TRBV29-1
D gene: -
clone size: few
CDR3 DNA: TGCAGCGTCCAGCAGGACAGCAACTCCTACGAGCAGTACTTC
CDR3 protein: CSVQQDSNSYEQYF

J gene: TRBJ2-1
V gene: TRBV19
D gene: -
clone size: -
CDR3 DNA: TGTGCCAGTAGTGGACAGTGGCCAGACATTCCCATCTACAATGAGCAGTTCTTC
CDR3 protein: CASSGQWPDIPIYNEQFF

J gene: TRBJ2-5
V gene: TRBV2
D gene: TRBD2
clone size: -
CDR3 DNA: TGTGCCAGTTCGGGCGGGAGGGGAGAGACCCAGTACTTC
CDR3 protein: CASSGGRGETQYF

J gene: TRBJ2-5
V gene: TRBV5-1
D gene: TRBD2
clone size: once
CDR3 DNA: TGCGCCAGCAGCTTAAGCCTAGCGGGCCAAGAGACCCAGTACTTC
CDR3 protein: CASSLSLAGQETQYF

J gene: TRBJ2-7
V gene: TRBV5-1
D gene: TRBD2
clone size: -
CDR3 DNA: TGCGCCAGCAGCCAGCTAGCGGGCAGCTCCTACGAGCAGTACTTC
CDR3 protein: CASSQLAGSSYEQYF

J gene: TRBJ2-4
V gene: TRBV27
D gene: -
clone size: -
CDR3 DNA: TGTGCCAGCACTTCCCAGGCCAAAAACATTCAGTACTTC
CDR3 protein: CASTSQAKNIQYF

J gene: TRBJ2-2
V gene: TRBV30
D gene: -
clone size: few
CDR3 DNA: TGTGCCTGGAGTTCCGTAGACGGCGGGGAGCTGTTTTTT
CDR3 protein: CAWSSVDGGELFF

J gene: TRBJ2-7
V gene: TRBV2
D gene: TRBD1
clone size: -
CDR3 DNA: TGTGCCAGCCGGGACAGGGCCTACGAGCAGTACTTC
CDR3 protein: CASRDRAYEQYF

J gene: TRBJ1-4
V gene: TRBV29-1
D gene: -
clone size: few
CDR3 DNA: TGCAGCGTTGGGGGGAAGGAAAAACTGTTTTTT
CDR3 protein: CSVGGKEKLFF

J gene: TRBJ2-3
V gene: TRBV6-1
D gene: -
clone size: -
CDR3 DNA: TGTGCCAGCAGTGGACGCCCGGCTAGCAAGTACACAGATACGCAGTATTTT
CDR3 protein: CASSGRPASKYTDTQYF

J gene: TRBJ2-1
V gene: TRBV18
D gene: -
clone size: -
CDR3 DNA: TGTGCCAGCTCACCACCCCGAGCAGGGATCCTTAATGAGCAGTTCTTC
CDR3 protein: CASSPPRAGILNEQFF

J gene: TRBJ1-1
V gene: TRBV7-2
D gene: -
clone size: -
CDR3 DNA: TGTGCCAGCAGCCCGGGCCCTTCTTCCCTGAACACTGAAGCTTTCTTT
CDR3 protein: CASSPGPSSLNTEAFF

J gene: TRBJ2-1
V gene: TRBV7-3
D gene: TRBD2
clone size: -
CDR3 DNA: TGTGCCAGCAGCTCCCTCACTAGCGGGAGGGGGAGGGAGCAGTTCTTC
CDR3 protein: CASSSLTSGRGREQFF

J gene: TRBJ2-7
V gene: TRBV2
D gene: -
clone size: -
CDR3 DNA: TGTGCCAGCAGAAGGACGGGAGAGCAGTACTTC
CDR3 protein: CASRRTGEQYF

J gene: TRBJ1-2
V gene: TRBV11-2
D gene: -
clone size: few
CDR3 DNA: TGTGCCAGCAGCTTAGAGGGCCATGGCTACACCTTC
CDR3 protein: CASSLEGHGYTF

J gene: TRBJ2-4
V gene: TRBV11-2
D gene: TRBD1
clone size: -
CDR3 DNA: TGTGCCAGCAGCTCCGGGACAGGGCTGAACATTCAGTACTTC
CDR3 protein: CASSSGTGLNIQYF

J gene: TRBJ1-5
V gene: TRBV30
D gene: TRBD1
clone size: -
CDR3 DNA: TGTGCCTGGAGTGGGACTCACAGGGGGTATCAGCCCCAGCATTTT
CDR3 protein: CAWSGTHRGYQPQHF

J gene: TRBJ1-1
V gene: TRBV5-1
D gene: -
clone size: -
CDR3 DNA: TGCGCCAGCAGCTTGGGGAACCCAGGGCCGGCTTTCTTT
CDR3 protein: CASSLGNPGPAFF

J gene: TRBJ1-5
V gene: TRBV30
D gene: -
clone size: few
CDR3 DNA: TGTGCCTGGAGTGTAACTGGAAGTCAGCCCCAGCATTTT
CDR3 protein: CAWSVTGSQPQHF

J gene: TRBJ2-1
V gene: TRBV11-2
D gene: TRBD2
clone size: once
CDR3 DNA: TGTGCCAGCAGCCTGAGGGTAGCGGGAGGGTACAATGAGCAGTTCTTC
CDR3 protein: CASSLRVAGGYNEQFF

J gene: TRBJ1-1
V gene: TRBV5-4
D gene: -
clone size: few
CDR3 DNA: TGTGCCAGCAGCTTGGACGCAACTGAAGCTTTCTTT
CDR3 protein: CASSLDATEAFF

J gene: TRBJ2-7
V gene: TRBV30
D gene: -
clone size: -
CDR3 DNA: TGTGCCTGCCAAGGGACCTCCTACGAGCAGTACTTC
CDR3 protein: CACQGTSYEQYF

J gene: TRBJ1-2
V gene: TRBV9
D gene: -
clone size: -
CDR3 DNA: TGTGCCAGCAGCGTAGAGGCCGGACCTAACTATGGCTACACCTTC
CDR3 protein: CASSVEAGPNYGYTF

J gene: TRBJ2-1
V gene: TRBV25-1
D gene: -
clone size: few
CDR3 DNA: TGTGCCAGCAGTGAATTTTTCCATGAGCAGTTCTTC
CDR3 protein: CASSEFFHEQFF